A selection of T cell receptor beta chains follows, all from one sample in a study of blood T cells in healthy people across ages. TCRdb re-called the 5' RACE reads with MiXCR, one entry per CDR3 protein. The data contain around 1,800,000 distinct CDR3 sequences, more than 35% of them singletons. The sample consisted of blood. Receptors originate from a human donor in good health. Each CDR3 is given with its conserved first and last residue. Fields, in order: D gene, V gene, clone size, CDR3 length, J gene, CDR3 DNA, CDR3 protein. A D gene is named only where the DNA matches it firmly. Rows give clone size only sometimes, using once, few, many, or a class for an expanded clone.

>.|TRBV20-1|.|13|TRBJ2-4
TGCAGTGCTAGAGATGAGGGCTACAATGAGCAGTACTTC
CSARDEGYNEQYF
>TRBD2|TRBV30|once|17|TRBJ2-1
TGTGCCTGGTACATAGAACGGACTAGCGGGGGGGCCGGTGAGCAGTTCTTC
CAWYIERTSGGAGEQFF
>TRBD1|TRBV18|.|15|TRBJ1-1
TGTGCCAGCTCATCAACCGACAGGGTAGGCCCTGAAGCTTTCTTT
CASSSTDRVGPEAFF
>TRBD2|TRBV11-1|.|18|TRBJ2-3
TGTGCCAGCAGCCCGTCCGGGAGGACTAGCAGGTTGGCAGATACGCAGTATTTT
CASSPSGRTSRLADTQYF
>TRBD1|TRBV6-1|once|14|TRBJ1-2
TGTGCCAGCAGTCTAAACGGACAGGGGGGGAGCTACACCTTC
CASSLNGQGGSYTF
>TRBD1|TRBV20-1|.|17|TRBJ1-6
TGCAGTGCTAGAGATGGACAGGGAGGATCCTATAATTCACCCCTCCACTTT
CSARDGQGGSYNSPLHF
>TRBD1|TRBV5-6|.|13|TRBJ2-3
TGTGCCAGCAGCGAGACAGGGTTCCATACGCAGTATTTT
CASSETGFHTQYF
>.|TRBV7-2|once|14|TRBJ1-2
TGTGCCAGCAGCCCGAGCCGGGGCTTTTTTGGCTACACCTTC
CASSPSRGFFGYTF
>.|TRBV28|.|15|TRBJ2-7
TGTGCCAGCAGTCTCCTTGGAGGGGGGGCTTTCGAGCAGTACTTC
CASSLLGGGAFEQYF
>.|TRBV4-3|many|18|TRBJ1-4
TGCGCCAGCAGCCAAGAAAAAGTGGGCCTCTCAGGGAGTGAAAAACTGTTTTTT
CASSQEKVGLSGSEKLFF
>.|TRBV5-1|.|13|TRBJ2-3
TGCGCCAGCAGGCTTCGGGAGACAGATACGCAGTATTTT
CASRLRETDTQYF
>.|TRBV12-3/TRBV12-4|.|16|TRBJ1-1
TGTGCCAGCAGTTTGGGCGGGGGTGTATTGAACACTGAAGCTTTCTTT
CASSLGGGVLNTEAFF
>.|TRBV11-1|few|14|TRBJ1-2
TGTGCCAGCAGCTTTGGTGACGGAGCCTATGGCTACACCTTC
CASSFGDGAYGYTF
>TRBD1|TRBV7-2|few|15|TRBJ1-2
TGTGCCAGCAGCTCGGCTCCAGGGGGCGCGTATGGCTACACCTTC
CASSSAPGGAYGYTF
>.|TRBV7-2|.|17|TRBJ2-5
TGTACCAGCAGCTCCAGCGGTGCGGCCCCTGCTTCGAGGACCCAGTACTTC
CTSSSSGAAPASRTQYF
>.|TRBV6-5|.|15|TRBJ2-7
TGTGCCAGCAGCCAGGACATGGCCCTCTCCTACGAGCAGTACTTC
CASSQDMALSYEQYF
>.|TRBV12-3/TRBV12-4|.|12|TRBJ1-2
TGTGCCAGCAGTTTTACAGGGAGTGGCTACGCCTTC
CASSFTGSGYAF
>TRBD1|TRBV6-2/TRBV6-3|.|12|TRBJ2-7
TGTGCCAGCAGTGGATTCCGGGACAGGAGGTACTTC
CASSGFRDRRYF
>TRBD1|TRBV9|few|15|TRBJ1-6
TGTGCCAGCAGCGCACAACAGGGGGCTAGTTCACCCCTCCACTTT
CASSAQQGASSPLHF
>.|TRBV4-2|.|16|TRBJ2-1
TGTGCCAGCAGCCACGGGGGCAGACTTTCCTACAATGAGCAGTTCTTC
CASSHGGRLSYNEQFF
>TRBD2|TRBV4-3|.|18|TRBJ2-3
TGCGCCAGCAGCCAAGGGTTAGCGGGGGTTCCTAGCACAGATACGCAGTATTTT
CASSQGLAGVPSTDTQYF